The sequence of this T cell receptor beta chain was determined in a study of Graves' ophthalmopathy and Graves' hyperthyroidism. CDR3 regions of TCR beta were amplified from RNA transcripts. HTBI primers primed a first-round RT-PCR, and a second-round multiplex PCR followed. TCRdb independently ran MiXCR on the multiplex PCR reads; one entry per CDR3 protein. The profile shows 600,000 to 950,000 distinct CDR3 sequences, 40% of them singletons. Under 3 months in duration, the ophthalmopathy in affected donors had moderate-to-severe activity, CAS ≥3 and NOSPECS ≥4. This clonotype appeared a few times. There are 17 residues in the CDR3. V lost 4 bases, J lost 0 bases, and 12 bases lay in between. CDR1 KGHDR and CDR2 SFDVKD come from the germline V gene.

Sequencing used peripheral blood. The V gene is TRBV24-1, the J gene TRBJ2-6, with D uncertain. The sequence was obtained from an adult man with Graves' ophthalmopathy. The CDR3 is CATSEGRQISGANVLTF. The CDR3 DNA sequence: TGTGCCACCAGTGAGGGCAGACAAATCTCTGGGGCCAACGTCCTGACTTTC.